The next 10 T cell receptor beta chains were all read from a single sample in a study of OX40 agonist ivuxolimab in advanced cancers. Library method: the immunoSEQ multiplex PCR assay. What TCRdb holds here is the immuneACCESS table cut down to in-frame rearrangements. Part of the clones is not present; checked against another copy, under half of the missing clones reflect an unresolved V gene, and the others are unexplained. The sample records about 24,000 clones, around two thirds of which are singletons. Of the sample, about 18% falls within the top ten clones. The starting material was CD4+ or CD8+ T cells sorted from blood, obtained in a trial of the OX40 agonist ivuxolimab. The receptors were gathered from an adult with an advanced solid tumor such as melanoma, head and neck, liver or kidney cancer.

This chain connects TRBV5-5 to TRBJ2-1; D not certain. V was trimmed by 0 bases and J by 5 bases, leaving 12 bases between them. The germline CDR1 and CDR2 sequences are SGHKS and YYEKEE (reference sequence). This CDR3 region has 15 residues. This chain's CDR3 is CASSLEFSLDNEQFF. CDR3 sequence (DNA): TGTGCCAGCAGCTTGGAGTTCAGTCTTGACAATGAGCAGTTCTTC.

The chain has TRBV19 and TRBJ2-1, with 10 nucleotides matching TRBD2. The CDR3 is 15 amino acids. J was trimmed by 6 bases and V by 6 bases; bases with no gene match: 8. Germline assignment: CDR1 LNHDA and CDR2 SQIVND (reference sequence). In DNA, the CDR3 is TGTGCCAGTAGCCCGGCTAGCGGGGGATCCAATGAGCAGTTCTTC. Translation: CASSPASGGSNEQFF.

The V call is TRBV6-5, the J call TRBJ1-2; D remains ambiguous. V was clipped by 5 bases and J by 8 bases, with 6 bases between them. The CDR3 contains 10 residues. CDR1 MNHEY and CDR2 SVGAGI come from the germline V gene. The CDR3 reads CASSPLGYTF. In DNA, the CDR3 is TGTGCCAGCAGTCCTTTAGGCTACACCTTC.

For the CDR3, the DNA is TGTGCCAGCAGCCAAAGCGGGGGCCCCTACAATGAGCAGTTCTTC. This translates into CASSQSGGPYNEQFF. V is TRBV4-2 and J is TRBJ2-1; 8 bases fit TRBD2. Trimming at V came to 2 bases and at J to 2 bases, leaving 2 bases not matched to a gene. CDR3 length equals 15 residues. CDR1 LGHNA and CDR2 YNFKEQ come from the germline V gene.

The chain is built from TRBV7-9 and TRBJ1-4, with D possibly matching TRBD1 (6 bases). The CDR3 is 14 amino acids. Deletions cut 8 bases from V and 8 bases from J, with 18 bases between. The germline V gene has CDR1 SEHNR and CDR2 FQNEAQ (reference sequence). CDR3 nucleotides: TGTGCCAGCCGACCGTTTTTGGGGGGCGAAAAACTGTTTTTT. Translation: CASRPFLGGEKLFF.

The chain has TRBV28 and TRBJ1-5, with 8 bases lining up with TRBD1. Looked up from germline, CDR1 is MDHEN and CDR2 is SYDVKM. The V segment lost 5 bases and the J segment 2 bases; nucleotides outside the gene matches: 11. CDR3 size: 17 residues. The CDR3 DNA sequence: TGTGCCAGCAGTCCTCTTCAGGGGGCGGGTGGCAATCAGCCCCAGCATTTT. This encodes CASSPLQGAGGNQPQHF.

The V and J genes are TRBV27 and TRBJ1-2, with 7 bases fitting TRBD1. Germline lookup yields CDR1 MNHEY and CDR2 SMNVEV (reference sequence). The CDR3 extends over 13 amino acids. Trimming took 2 bases from V and 3 from J; bases not matched to a gene: 0. CDR3 DNA sequence: TGTGCCAGCAGTTTAGGGACAGACTATGGCTACACCTTC. Translated: CASSLGTDYGYTF.

The genes are TRBV7-9 and TRBJ2-5, with D unresolved. Judging by the DNA end, TRBJ2-7 fits better; the J call may be wrong. CDR1 and CDR2 (germline): SEHNR, FQNEAQ (reference sequence). The CDR3 totals 12 residues. CDR3 sequence: CASSPSIYEQYF. The CDR3 DNA reads as TGTGCCAGCAGCCCAAGCATCTACGAGCAGTACTTC.

The gene calls are TRBV18 and TRBJ2-2; 9 bases agree with TRBD1. With 3 bases clipped from V and 7 bases from J, the junction kept 9 bases outside the gene matches. The CDR3 runs 16 residues. Germline CDR1 reads KGHSH; CDR2 reads LQKENI. CDR3 nucleotide sequence: TGTGCCAGCTCACCTACAGGGGGCGCAAACGGCGGGGAGCTGTTTTTT. Translation gives CASSPTGGANGGELFF.

By share, this clone counts as medium-sized. This chain joins TRBV25-1 and TRBJ1-6, with TRBD1 as a possible D gene (5 bases). CDR1 is MGHDK and CDR2 is SYGVNS in the germline V gene. CDR3 length: 13 amino acids. V lost 3 bases, J lost 7 bases, and 7 bases lay in between. CDR3 residues: CASSEWGNSPLHF. The CDR3 coding sequence is TGTGCCAGCAGTGAGTGGGGGAATTCACCCCTCCACTTT.